This T cell receptor (beta chain) was captured in a study of blood T cells in healthy people across ages. This clonotype was detected only a few times. A single base separates this from a much larger clone, so it may be a read error. A J-beta primer mix and a sample-barcoded 5' primer were used in a second PCR of roughly 6 to 11 cycles. TCRdb re-called the 5' RACE reads with MiXCR, one entry per CDR3 protein. The sample records 870,000 or so distinct CDR3 sequences, about 30% being singletons. Trimming removed 4 bases from V and 8 bases from J, with 19 bases in between. The CDR3 is made up of 15 amino acids. Germline values: CDR1 LGHNA, CDR2 YSLEER.

Sequencing was done on a sample of blood. This rearrangement joins TRBV4-3 to TRBJ2-3; D is unclear. This receptor was taken from an elderly woman in good health. The CDR3 reads CASSRKHPDSSTQYF. The CDR3 DNA follows: TGCGCCAGCAGCCGCAAACACCCCGACTCGAGTACGCAGTATTTT.